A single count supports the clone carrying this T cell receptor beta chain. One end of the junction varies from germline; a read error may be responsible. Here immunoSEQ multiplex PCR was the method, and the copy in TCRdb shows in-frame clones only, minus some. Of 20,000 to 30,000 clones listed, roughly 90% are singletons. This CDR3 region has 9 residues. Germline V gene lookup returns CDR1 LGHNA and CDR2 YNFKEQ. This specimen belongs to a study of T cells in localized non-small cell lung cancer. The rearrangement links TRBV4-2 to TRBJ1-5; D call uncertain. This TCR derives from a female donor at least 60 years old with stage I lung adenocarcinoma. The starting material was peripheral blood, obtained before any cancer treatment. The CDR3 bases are TGTGCCAGCAGCTCCTTTCCGAATTTT. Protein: CASSSFPNF.